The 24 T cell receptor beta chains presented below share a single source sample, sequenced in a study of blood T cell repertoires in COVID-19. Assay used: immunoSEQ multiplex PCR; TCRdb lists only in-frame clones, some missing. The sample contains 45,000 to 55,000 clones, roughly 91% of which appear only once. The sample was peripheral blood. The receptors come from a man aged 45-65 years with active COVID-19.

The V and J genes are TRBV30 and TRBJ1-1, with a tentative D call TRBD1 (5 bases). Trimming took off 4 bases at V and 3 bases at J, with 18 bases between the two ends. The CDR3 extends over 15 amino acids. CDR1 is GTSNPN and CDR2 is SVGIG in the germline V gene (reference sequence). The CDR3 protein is CAWIWGDYSYTEAFF. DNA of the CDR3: TGTGCCTGGATCTGGGGCGATTACAGTTACACTGAAGCTTTCTTT.

CDR3 DNA: TGTGCCAGCAGTGGGGTCTGGACTGGCTCCTATAATTCACCCCTCCACTTT. Amino acids: CASSGVWTGSYNSPLHF. This sequence joins TRBV27 and TRBJ1-6; no definite D call. Germline V gene data show CDR1 as MNHEY and CDR2 as SMNVEV (reference sequence). The CDR3 is made up of 17 amino acids. Trimming stripped 5 bases from V and 0 bases from J, with 14 bases between.

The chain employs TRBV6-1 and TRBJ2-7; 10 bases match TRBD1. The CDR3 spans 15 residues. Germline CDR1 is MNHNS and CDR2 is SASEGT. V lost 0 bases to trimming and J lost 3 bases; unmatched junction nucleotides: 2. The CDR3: CASSEAGTGVYEQYF. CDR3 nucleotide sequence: TGTGCCAGCAGTGAAGCGGGGACAGGGGTCTACGAGCAGTACTTC.

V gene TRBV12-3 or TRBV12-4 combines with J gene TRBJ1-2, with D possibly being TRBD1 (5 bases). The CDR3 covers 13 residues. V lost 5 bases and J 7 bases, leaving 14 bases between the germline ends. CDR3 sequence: CASSPNTGFGYTF. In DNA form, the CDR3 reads TGTGCCAGCAGTCCAAATACAGGCTTTGGCTACACCTTC.

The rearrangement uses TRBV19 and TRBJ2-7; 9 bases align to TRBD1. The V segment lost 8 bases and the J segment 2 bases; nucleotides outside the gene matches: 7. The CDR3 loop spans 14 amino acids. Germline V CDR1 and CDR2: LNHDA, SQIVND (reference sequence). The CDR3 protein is CASFSGTGPYEQYF. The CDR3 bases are TGTGCCAGTTTTTCCGGGACAGGGCCCTACGAGCAGTACTTC. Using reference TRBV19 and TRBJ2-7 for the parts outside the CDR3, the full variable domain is DGGITQSPKYLFRKEGQNVTLSCEQNLNHDAMYWYRQDPGQGLRLIYYSQIVNDFQKGDIAEGYSVSREKKESFPLTVTSAQKNPTAFYLCASFSGTGPYEQYFGPGTRLTVT.

CDR3 coding DNA: TGTGCCAGTAGTTGGCAGGGAGGCCAGCCCCAGCATTTT. It is translated as CASSWQGGQPQHF. The genes are TRBV19 and TRBJ1-5; D possibly corresponds to TRBD1 (5 bases). This CDR3 comprises 13 residues. Per germline, CDR1 LNHDA and CDR2 SQIVND (reference sequence). Deletions cut 5 bases from V and 7 bases from J, with 12 bases between. Using reference TRBV19 and TRBJ1-5 for the parts outside the CDR3, the full variable domain is DGGITQSPKYLFRKEGQNVTLSCEQNLNHDAMYWYRQDPGQGLRLIYYSQIVNDFQKGDIAEGYSVSREKKESFPLTVTSAQKNPTAFYLCASSWQGGQPQHFGDGTRLSIL.

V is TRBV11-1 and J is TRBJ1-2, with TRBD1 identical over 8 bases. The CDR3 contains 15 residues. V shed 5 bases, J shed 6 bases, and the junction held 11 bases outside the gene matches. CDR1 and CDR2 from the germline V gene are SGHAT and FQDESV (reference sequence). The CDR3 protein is CASSKGQGTKDGYTF. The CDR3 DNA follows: TGTGCCAGCAGCAAAGGACAGGGCACGAAAGATGGCTACACCTTC.

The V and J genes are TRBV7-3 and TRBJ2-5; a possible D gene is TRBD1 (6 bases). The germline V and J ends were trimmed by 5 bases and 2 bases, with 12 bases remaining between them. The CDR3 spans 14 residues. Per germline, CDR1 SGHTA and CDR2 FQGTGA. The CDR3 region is CASSLGGSQETQYF. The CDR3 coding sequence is TGTGCCAGCAGCCTTGGGGGCAGTCAAGAGACCCAGTACTTC.

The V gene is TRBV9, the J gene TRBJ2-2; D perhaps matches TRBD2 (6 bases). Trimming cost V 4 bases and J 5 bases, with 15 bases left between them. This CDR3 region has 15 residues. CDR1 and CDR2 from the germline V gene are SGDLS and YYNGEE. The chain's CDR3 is CASSRAPGETGELFF. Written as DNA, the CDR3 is TGTGCCAGCAGCCGGGCCCCGGGAGAAACCGGGGAGCTGTTTTTT. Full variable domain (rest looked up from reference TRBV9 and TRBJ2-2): DSGVTQTPKHLITATGQRVTLRCSPRSGDLSVYWYQQSLDQGLQFLIQYYNGEERAKGNILERFSAQQFPDLHSELNLSSLELGDSALYFCASSRAPGETGELFFGEGSRLTVL.

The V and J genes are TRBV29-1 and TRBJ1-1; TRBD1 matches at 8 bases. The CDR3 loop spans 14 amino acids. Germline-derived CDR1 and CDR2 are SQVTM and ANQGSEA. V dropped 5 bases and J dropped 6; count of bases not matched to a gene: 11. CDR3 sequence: CSVSGDGQGAEAFF. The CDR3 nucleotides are TGCAGCGTTTCAGGGGACGGACAGGGTGCTGAAGCTTTCTTT.

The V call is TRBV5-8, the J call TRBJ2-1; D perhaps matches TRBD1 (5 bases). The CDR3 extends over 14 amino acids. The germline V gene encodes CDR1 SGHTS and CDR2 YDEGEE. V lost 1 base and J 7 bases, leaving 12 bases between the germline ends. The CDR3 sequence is CASSLTRVRNEQFF. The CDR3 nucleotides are TGTGCCAGCAGCTTGACCAGGGTAAGGAATGAGCAGTTCTTC. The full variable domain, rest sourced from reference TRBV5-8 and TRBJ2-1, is EAGVTQSPTHLIKTRGQQATLRCSPISGHTSVYWYQQALGLGLQFLLWYDEGEERNRGNFPPRFSGRQFPNYSSELNVNALELEDSALYLCASSLTRVRNEQFFGPGTRLTVL.

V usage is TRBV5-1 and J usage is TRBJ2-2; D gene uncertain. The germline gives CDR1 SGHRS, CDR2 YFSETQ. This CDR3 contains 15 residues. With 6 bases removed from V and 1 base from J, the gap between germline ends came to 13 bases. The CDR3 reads CASKDKIVNTGELFF. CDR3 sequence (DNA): TGCGCCAGCAAAGATAAGATAGTGAACACCGGGGAGCTGTTTTTT.

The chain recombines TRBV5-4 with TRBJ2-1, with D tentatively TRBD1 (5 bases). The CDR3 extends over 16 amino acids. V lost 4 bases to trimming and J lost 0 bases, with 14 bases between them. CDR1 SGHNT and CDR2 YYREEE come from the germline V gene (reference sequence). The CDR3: CASSPKGQSSYNEQFF. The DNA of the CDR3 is TGTGCCAGCAGCCCAAAGGGGCAGAGCTCCTACAATGAGCAGTTCTTC.

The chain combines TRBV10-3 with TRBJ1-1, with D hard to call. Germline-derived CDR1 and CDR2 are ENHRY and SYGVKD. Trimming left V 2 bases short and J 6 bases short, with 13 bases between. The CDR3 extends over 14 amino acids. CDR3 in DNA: TGTGCCATCAGTGAGGGCGTGGGAGCTCCTGAAGCTTTCTTT. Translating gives CAISEGVGAPEAFF.

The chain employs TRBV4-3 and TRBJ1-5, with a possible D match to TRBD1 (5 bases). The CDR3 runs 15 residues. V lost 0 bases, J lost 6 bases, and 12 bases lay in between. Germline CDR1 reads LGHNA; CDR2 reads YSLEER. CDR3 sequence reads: CASSQDIGGPQPQHF. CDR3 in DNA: TGCGCCAGCAGCCAAGATATCGGGGGACCTCAGCCCCAGCATTTT.

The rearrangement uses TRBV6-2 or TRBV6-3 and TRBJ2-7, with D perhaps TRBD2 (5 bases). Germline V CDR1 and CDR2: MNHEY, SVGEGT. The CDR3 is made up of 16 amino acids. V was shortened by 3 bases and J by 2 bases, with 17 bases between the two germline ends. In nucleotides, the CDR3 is TGTGCCAGCAGTTATCCCCCCAGCGGTCCGACCTACGAGCAGTACTTC. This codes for CASSYPPSGPTYEQYF.

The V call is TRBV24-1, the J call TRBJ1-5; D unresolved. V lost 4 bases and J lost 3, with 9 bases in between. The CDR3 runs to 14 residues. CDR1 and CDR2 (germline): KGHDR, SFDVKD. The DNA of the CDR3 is TGTGCCACCAGTGAATCCCAGAACAATCAGCCCCAGCATTTT. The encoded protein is CATSESQNNQPQHF.

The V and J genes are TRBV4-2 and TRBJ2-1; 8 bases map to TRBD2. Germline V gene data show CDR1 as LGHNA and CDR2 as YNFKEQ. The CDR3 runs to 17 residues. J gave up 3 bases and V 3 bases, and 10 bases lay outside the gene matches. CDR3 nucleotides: TGTGCCAGCAGCCATCCGGGGGCGGGAGGATACTACAATGAGCAGTTCTTC. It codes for CASSHPGAGGYYNEQFF.

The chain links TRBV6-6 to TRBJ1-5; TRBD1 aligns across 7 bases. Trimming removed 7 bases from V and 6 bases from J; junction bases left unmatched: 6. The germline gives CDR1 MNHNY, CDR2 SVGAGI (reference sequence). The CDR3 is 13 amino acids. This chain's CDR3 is CASNRQGGQPQHF. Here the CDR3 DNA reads TGTGCCAGCAATCGACAGGGTGGTCAGCCCCAGCATTTT.

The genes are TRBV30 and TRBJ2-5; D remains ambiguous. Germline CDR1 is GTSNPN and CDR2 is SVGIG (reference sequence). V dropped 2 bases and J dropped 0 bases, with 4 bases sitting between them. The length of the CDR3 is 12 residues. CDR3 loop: CAWSPDQETQYF. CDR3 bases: TGTGCCTGGAGTCCAGACCAAGAGACCCAGTACTTC.

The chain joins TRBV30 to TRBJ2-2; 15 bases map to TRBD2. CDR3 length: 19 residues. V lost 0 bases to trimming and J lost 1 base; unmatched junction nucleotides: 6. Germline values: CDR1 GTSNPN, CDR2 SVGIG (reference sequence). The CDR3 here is CAWSVQGLAGGWNTGELFF. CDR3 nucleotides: TGTGCCTGGAGTGTACAGGGACTAGCGGGGGGCTGGAACACCGGGGAGCTGTTTTTT.

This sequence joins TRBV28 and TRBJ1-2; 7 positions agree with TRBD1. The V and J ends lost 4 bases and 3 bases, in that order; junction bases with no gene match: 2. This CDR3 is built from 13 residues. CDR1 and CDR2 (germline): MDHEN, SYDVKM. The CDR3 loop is CASSSGTDYGYTF. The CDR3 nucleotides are TGTGCCAGCAGTTCCGGGACAGACTATGGCTACACCTTC.

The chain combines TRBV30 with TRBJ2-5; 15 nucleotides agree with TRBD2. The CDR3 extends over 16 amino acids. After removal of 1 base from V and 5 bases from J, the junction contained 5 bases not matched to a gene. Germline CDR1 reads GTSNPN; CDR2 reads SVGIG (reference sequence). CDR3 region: CAWSEGTSGGYETQYF. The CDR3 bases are TGTGCCTGGAGTGAAGGGACTAGCGGGGGGTACGAGACCCAGTACTTC.

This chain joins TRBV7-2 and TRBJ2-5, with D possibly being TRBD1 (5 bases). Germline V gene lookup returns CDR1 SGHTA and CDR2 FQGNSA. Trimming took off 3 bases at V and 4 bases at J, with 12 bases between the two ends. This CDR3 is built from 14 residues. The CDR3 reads CASSFAEGVETQYF. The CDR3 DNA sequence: TGTGCCAGCAGCTTTGCCGAAGGGGTAGAGACCCAGTACTTC.